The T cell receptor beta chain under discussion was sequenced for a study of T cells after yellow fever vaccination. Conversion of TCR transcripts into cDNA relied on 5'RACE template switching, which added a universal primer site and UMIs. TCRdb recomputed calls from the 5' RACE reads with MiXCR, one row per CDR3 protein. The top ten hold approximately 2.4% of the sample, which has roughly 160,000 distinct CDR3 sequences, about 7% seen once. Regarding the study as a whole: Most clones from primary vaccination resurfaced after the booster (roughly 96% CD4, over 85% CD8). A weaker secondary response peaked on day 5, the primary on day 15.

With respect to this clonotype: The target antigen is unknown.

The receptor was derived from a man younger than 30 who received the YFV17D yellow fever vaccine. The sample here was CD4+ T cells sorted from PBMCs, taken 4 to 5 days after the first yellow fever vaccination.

CDR3 amino acids: CASWAGRTNTEAFF. The DNA for the CDR3 is TGCGCCAGCTGGGCGGGCAGGACGAACACTGAAGCTTTCTTT. V gene TRBV5-1 combines with J gene TRBJ1-1; no clear D. Trimming shortened V by 7 bases and J by 1 base, and 14 bases separated the two germline ends. Germline V gene data show CDR1 as SGHRS and CDR2 as YFSETQ. The CDR3 is made up of 14 amino acids.